This T cell receptor beta chain was identified in a study of blood T cell repertoires in COVID-19. About the research overall: Sites in the United States, Italy and Spain provided acute and convalescent COVID-19 samples. T cells, B-cell-depleted T cells, or PBMCs provided the cDNA or gDNA that served as material.

The protocol was immunoSEQ multiplex PCR, while the TCRdb copy is restricted to in-frame clones and leaves out a portion. The sample includes tens of thousands of clones, about 90% seen only once; the top ten take 20% to 25%. V shed 6 bases, J shed 3 bases, and the junction held 4 bases outside the gene matches. The CDR3 extends over 13 amino acids. The V gene's germline CDR1 is MNHEY and CDR2 SVGAGI. The chain is built from TRBV6-5 and TRBJ2-7, with TRBD2 matching 8 bases. The source is a woman aged 50 to 65 with active or convalescent COVID-19. Sequencing input: peripheral blood. Written as DNA, the CDR3 is TGTGCCAGCAGAGGACTAGCTCTCTACGAGCAGTACTTC. It is translated as CASRGLALYEQYF.